These 23 T cell receptor beta chains originate from one sample sequenced in a study of blood T cell repertoires in COVID-19. Clones were read by immunoSEQ multiplex PCR, and TCRdb kept only the in-frame ones, dropping some. The data contain under 250,000 clones, around 90% of them singletons. The specimen sequenced was peripheral blood. These receptors all come from a man aged 60-69 years who had recovered from COVID-19.

V usage is TRBV6-2 or TRBV6-3 and J usage is TRBJ2-5, with TRBD1 matching over 8 bases. Germline CDR1 MNHEY, CDR2 SVGEGT. V was pared by 4 bases and J by 5 bases, with 6 bases of the junction left unmatched. The CDR3 runs 14 residues. The CDR3 coding sequence is TGTGCCAGCAGTTCAGGGGGCGGTCGGGAGACCCAGTACTTC. Its translation: CASSSGGGRETQYF.

This clone has only a few counts. V is TRBV20-1 and J is TRBJ1-1; no clear D. Trimming cost V 0 bases and J 3 bases, with 2 bases left between them. Germline loops: CDR1 DFQATT, CDR2 SNEGSKA (reference sequence). The CDR3 is made up of 11 amino acids. The CDR3 sequence: CSARDYTEAFF. The CDR3 DNA sequence: TGCAGTGCTAGAGACTACACTGAAGCTTTCTTT.

V and J are TRBV5-8 and TRBJ2-7; 10 bases match TRBD1. The CDR3 is 17 residues long. Germline assignment: CDR1 SGHTS and CDR2 YDEGEE. V trimming: 3 bases; J trimming: 5 bases; junction bases outside the gene matches: 14. As DNA, the CDR3 is TGTGCCAGCAGCTACCGAGGGACAGGGGTTTTACTCGACGAGCAGTACTTC. Amino acids: CASSYRGTGVLLDEQYF.

The V call is TRBV28, the J call TRBJ1-6; D perhaps matches TRBD1 (5 bases). The CDR3 is 15 residues long. The ends were cut back, 3 bases at V and 3 bases at J, with 9 bases in the middle. Germline V CDR1 and CDR2: MDHEN, SYDVKM. In DNA form, the CDR3 reads TGTGCCAGCAGTTTGAGGGGAGGCTATAATTCACCCCTCCACTTT. Translation: CASSLRGGYNSPLHF.

The rearrangement uses TRBV10-3 and TRBJ2-7, with D unclear. This CDR3 is 16 amino acids long. The germline CDR1 and CDR2 sequences are ENHRY and SYGVKD. Trimming removed 0 bases at V and 0 bases at J, with 12 bases between. The chain's CDR3 is CAISESMARSSYEQYF. The CDR3 bases are TGTGCCATCAGTGAGTCGATGGCCAGATCCTCCTACGAGCAGTACTTC.

This clone was picked up a small number of times. The chain recombines TRBV5-1 with TRBJ1-5; 7 positions agree with TRBD1. Germline V gene lookup returns CDR1 SGHRS and CDR2 YFSETQ. This CDR3 has 15 amino acids. Unmatched junction bases numbered 7, after V lost 4 bases and J lost 3 bases. As DNA, the CDR3 is TGCGCCAGCAGCCCGGGACAGACTATCAATCAGCCCCAGCATTTT. Translating it yields CASSPGQTINQPQHF. The variable domain in full, with the rest retrieved from reference TRBV5-1 and TRBJ1-5, is KAGVTQTPRYLIKTRGQQVTLSCSPISGHRSVSWYQQTPGQGLQFLFEYFSETQRNKGNFPGRFSGRQFSNSRSEMNVSTLELGDSALYLCASSPGQTINQPQHFGDGTRLSIL.

V gene TRBV2 combines with J gene TRBJ1-1; TRBD1 matches 8 bases. V was clipped by 6 bases and J by 0 bases; unmatched bases: 6. CDR3 size: 15 residues. Germline V gene data show CDR1 as SNHLY and CDR2 as FYNNEI. The CDR3 is CASRGTGGLNTEAFF. CDR3 bases: TGTGCCAGCAGGGGAACAGGGGGATTGAACACTGAAGCTTTCTTT.

CDR3 protein: CASSHLGIAGGIGKNIQYF. The CDR3 coding sequence is TGTGCCAGCAGCCATCTGGGGATAGCGGGGGGAATAGGCAAAAACATTCAGTACTTC. The chain joins TRBV4-2 to TRBJ2-4, with 10 positions matching TRBD2. Trimming at V came to 3 bases and at J to 3 bases, leaving 14 bases not matched to a gene. Germline CDR1 is LGHNA and CDR2 is YNFKEQ. The CDR3 spans 19 residues.

This chain uses TRBV19 with TRBJ1-1; D is undetermined. CDR3 size: 13 residues. The ends were cut back, 5 bases at V and 4 bases at J, with 11 bases in the middle. Germline V gene sequence: CDR1 LNHDA, CDR2 SQIVND (reference sequence). The CDR3 DNA sequence: TGTGCCAGTAGTTTAAGAAGACTCACTGAAGCTTTCTTT. Translating it yields CASSLRRLTEAFF.

The table lists this clone with a count of one. The chain employs TRBV3-1 (or the pseudogene TRBV3-2) and TRBJ1-5, with TRBD1 matching over 7 bases. This CDR3 spans 13 amino acids. Germline V gene lookup returns CDR1 LGHDT and CDR2 YNNKEL (reference sequence). Losses at the gene ends were 6 bases for V and 6 bases for J; bases not matched to a gene: 5. CDR3 residues: CASSPGGRQPQHF. The CDR3 DNA follows: TGTGCCAGCAGTCCAGGGGGTCGTCAGCCCCAGCATTTT.

CDR3 nucleotides: TGTGCCAGCAGCTTAACAGTCGGGACAGGCCCCTTCTTC. This translates into CASSLTVGTGPFF. The V and J genes are TRBV7-9 and TRBJ2-1; 8 bases fit TRBD1. The CDR3 is 13 amino acids. Germline CDR1 SEHNR, CDR2 FQNEAQ (reference sequence). With 2 bases clipped from V and 16 bases from J, the junction kept 10 bases outside the gene matches.

The chain couples TRBV5-1 to TRBJ2-7, with D perhaps matching TRBD2 (6 bases). This CDR3 comprises 14 residues. V was trimmed by 4 bases and J by 5 bases, leaving 16 bases between them. The germline V gene encodes CDR1 SGHRS and CDR2 YFSETQ. CDR3 DNA: TGCGCCAGCAGCCCGCTGGTTGGCGGGAACGAGCAGTACTTC. Its protein product is CASSPLVGGNEQYF.

J is TRBJ2-1 and V is TRBV9; 9 bases agree with TRBD2. The CDR3 sequence is 12 residues long. The V gene end was trimmed by 0 bases and the J gene end by 15 bases; junction bases not matched to a gene: 4. The germline CDR1 and CDR2 sequences are SGDLS and YYNGEE. The CDR3 nucleotides are TGTGCCAGCAGCGTAGAAGCGGGAGGTCGGTTCTTC. Its protein product is CASSVEAGGRFF.

The CDR3 DNA follows: TGTGCCACCGTCTGGTCGGGGAACACTGAAGCTTTCTTT. It specifies CATVWSGNTEAFF. The chain employs TRBV6-5 and TRBJ1-1; no firm D call. CDR1 and CDR2 from the germline V gene are MNHEY and SVGAGI. V lost 10 bases, J lost 1 base, and 13 bases lay in between. The CDR3 extends over 13 amino acids.

V gene TRBV27 combines with J gene TRBJ2-7, with D possibly TRBD1 on 6 matching bases. Per the germline V gene, CDR1 is MNHEY and CDR2 is SMNVEV (reference sequence). Trimming took 4 bases from V and 2 from J, leaving 15 bases between them. The CDR3 covers 15 residues. CDR3 DNA sequence: TGTGCCAGCAGTTCCGGTCAGGGGTCTACCTACGAGCAGTACTTC. It encodes CASSSGQGSTYEQYF.

The J gene is TRBJ2-5, the V gene TRBV7-9; 12 nucleotides align to TRBD2. Germline values: CDR1 SEHNR, CDR2 FQNEAQ (reference sequence). There are 15 residues in the CDR3. The trim removed 5 bases at V and 2 bases at J, leaving 3 bases unmatched. As DNA, the CDR3 is TGTGCCAGCAGCCCGGGACTAGCGGGTCAAGAGACCCAGTACTTC. Amino acid sequence: CASSPGLAGQETQYF.

This chain uses TRBV6-2 or TRBV6-3 with TRBJ1-5; D unresolved. V shed 4 bases and J shed 6 bases, with 10 bases lying between them. Germline values: CDR1 MNHEY, CDR2 SVGEGT. This CDR3 is built from 13 residues. The CDR3 sequence is CASSSLGGQPQHF. Here the CDR3 DNA reads TGTGCCAGCAGTTCCCTCGGCGGTCAGCCCCAGCATTTT.

This sequence joins TRBV7-2 and TRBJ2-7; TRBD2 matches at 7 bases. CDR1 is SGHTA and CDR2 is FQGNSA in the germline V gene. The V segment lost 2 bases and the J segment 2 bases; nucleotides outside the gene matches: 9. There are 16 residues in the CDR3. This CDR3 reads CASSLRRSGATYEQYF. CDR3 DNA: TGTGCCAGCAGCTTAAGGAGGAGCGGGGCCACCTACGAGCAGTACTTC. The whole variable domain, filled in from reference TRBV7-2 and TRBJ2-7, reads GAGVSQSPSNKVTEKGKDVELRCDPISGHTALYWYRQSLGQGLEFLIYFQGNSAPDKSGLPSDRFSAERTGGSVSTLTIQRTQQEDSAVYLCASSLRRSGATYEQYFGPGTRLTVT.

V is TRBV28 and J is TRBJ1-1; 8 positions match TRBD1. There are 15 residues in the CDR3. Germline V lookup: CDR1 MDHEN, CDR2 SYDVKM. J lost 4 bases, V lost 5 bases, and 9 bases had no gene match. CDR3 region: CASSGQGAPVTEAFF. The DNA of the CDR3 is TGTGCCAGCAGTGGCCAGGGGGCGCCGGTCACTGAAGCTTTCTTT.

This clone was observed once. This rearrangement joins TRBV19 to TRBJ1-2; 9 bases align to TRBD1. Germline assignment: CDR1 LNHDA and CDR2 SQIVND (reference sequence). The CDR3 has 16 residues. V was clipped by 4 bases and J by 0 bases; unmatched bases: 6. The CDR3 bases are TGTGCCAGTAGTAAGACAGGGGGGACTACTAACTATGGCTACACCTTC. It specifies CASSKTGGTTNYGYTF.

V usage is TRBV4-1 and J usage is TRBJ2-6, with 9 bases that match TRBD1. The CDR3 is 17 amino acids. CDR1 is MGHRA and CDR2 is YSYEKL in the germline V gene. After removal of 4 bases from V and 0 bases from J, the junction contained 4 bases not matched to a gene. As DNA, the CDR3 is TGCGCCAGCAGCCCGGGACAGGGTTTCTCTGGGGCCAACGTCCTGACTTTC. Amino acids: CASSPGQGFSGANVLTF.

Only a few counts were recorded for this clone. The J gene is TRBJ1-3, the V gene TRBV3-1 (or the pseudogene TRBV3-2), with D tentatively TRBD1 (6 bases). V was clipped by 7 bases and J by 1 base, with 17 bases between them. This CDR3 contains 16 residues. The V gene's germline CDR1 is LGHDT and CDR2 YNNKEL (reference sequence). CDR3 nucleotides: TGTGCCAGCATCAGGGGACCCTTATCTTCTGGAAACACCATATATTTT. It translates to CASIRGPLSSGNTIYF.

The V and J genes are TRBV9 and TRBJ2-5, with 10 positions matching TRBD1. With V trimmed by 4 bases and J by 5 bases, 8 bases remained unmatched. CDR1 and CDR2 (germline): SGDLS, YYNGEE. The CDR3 sequence is 15 residues long. The CDR3 is CASSSAGQGWETQYF. The CDR3 nucleotides read TGTGCCAGCAGCTCAGCGGGACAGGGGTGGGAGACCCAGTACTTC. The variable domain in full, completed from reference TRBV9 and TRBJ2-5, reads DSGVTQTPKHLITATGQRVTLRCSPRSGDLSVYWYQQSLDQGLQFLIQYYNGEERAKGNILERFSAQQFPDLHSELNLSSLELGDSALYFCASSSAGQGWETQYFGPGTRLLVL.